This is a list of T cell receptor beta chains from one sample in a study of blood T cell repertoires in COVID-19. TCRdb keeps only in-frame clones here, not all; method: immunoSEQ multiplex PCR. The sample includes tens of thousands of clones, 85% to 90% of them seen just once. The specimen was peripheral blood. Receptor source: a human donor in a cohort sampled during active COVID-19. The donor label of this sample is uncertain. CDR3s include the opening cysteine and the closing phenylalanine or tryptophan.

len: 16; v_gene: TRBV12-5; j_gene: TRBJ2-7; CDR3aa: CASGLARTSGSYEQYF
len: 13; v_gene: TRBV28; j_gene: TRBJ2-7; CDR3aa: CASRGGLPREQYF
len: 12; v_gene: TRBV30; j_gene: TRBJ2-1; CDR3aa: CAWSVRRGSQFF
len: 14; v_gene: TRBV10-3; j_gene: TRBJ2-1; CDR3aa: CAISLASGYNEQFF
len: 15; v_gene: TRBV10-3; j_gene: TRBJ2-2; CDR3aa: CAISDTGTGERELFF
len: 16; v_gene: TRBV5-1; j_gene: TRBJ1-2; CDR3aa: CASSSLGQGIYYGYTF
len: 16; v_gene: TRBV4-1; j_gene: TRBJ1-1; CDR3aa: CASSQGPAGANTEAFF
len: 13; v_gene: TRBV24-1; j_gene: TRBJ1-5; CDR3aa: CASQGYGNQPQHF
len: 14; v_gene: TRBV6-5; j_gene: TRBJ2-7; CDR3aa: CASSRTALAYEQYF
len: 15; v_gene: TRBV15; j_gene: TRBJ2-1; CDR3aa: CATSRDRLQDNEQFF
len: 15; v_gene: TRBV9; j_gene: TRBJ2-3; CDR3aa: CASSPSGTSTDTQYF
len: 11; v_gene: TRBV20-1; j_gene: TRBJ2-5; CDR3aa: CSESKRETQYF
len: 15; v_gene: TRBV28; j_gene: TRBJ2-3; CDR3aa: CASSPQGTGTDTQYF
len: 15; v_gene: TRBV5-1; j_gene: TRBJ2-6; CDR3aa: CASSQVQSGANVLTF
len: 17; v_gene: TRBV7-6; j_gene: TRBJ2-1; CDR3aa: CASSLKTGTVGYNEQFF
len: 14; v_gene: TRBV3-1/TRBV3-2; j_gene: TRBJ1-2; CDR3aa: CASSTEPGLYGYTF
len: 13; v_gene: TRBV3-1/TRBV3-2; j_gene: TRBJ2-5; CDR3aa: CASSPDRVRTQYF
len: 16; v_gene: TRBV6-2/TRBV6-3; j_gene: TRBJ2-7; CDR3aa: CASSYSVRDNFYEQYF
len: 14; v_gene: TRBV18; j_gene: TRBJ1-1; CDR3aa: CASSPDRVVTEAFF
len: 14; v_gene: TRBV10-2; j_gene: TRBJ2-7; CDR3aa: CASSDPGHSYEQYF
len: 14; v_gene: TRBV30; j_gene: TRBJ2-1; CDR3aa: CAWTPGQGWYEQFF
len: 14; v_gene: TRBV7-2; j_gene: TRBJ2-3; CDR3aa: CASSSPQAPDTQYF
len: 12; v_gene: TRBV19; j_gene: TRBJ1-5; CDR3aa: CASRYSNQPQHF
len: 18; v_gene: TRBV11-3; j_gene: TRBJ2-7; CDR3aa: CASSLERLGGAHTYEQYF
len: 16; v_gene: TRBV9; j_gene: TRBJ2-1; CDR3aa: CASSVAGTGTYNEQFF
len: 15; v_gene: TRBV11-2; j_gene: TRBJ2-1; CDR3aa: CASGQRDRVYNEQFF
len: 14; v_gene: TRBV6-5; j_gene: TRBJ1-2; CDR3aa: CASSWTGGFYGYTF
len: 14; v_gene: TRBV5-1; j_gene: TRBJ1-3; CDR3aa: CASSLEGSGNTIYF
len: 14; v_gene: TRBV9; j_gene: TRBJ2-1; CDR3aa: CASSVGQRENEQFF
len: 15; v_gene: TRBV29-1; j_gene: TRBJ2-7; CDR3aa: CSVERGDGSSYEQYF
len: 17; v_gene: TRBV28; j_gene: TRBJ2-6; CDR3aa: CASSPRLGATGANVLTF
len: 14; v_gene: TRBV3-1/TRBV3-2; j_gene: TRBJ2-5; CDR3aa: CASSKGQKQETQYF
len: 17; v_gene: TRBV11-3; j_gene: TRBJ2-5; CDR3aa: CASSLSMERHRVKTQYF
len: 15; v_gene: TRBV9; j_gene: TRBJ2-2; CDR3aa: CASSVVATNTGELFF
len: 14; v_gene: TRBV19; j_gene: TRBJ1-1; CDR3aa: CASSADRGDTEAFF
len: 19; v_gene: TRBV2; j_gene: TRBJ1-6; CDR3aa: CASRRFFDRGRAGDSPLHF
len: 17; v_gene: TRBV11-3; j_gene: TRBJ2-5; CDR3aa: CASSLEAPGSGQETQYF
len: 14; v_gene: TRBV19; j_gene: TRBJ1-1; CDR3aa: CASLRTGGGTEAFF
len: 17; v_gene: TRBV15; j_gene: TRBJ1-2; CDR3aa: CATSRGRVTGAAGGYTF
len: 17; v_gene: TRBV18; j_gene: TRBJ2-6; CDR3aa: CASSLGTGYSGANVLTF
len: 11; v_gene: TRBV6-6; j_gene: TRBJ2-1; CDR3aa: CASGADTEQFF
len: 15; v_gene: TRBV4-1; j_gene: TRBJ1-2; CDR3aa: CASSQLSGQGFGYTF
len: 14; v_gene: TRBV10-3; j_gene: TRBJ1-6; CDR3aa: CAISEIDGDSPLHF
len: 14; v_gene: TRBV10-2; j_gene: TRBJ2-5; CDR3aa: CASSDSGGGETQYF
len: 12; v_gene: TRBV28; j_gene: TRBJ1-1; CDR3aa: CASRDSGTEAFF
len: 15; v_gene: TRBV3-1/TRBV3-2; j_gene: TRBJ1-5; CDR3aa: CASSQYASGNQPQHF
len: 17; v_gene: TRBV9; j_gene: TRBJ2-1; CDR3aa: CASSAWTSGNSYNEQFF
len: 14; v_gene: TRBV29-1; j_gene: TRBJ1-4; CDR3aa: CSVANRGQSEKLFF
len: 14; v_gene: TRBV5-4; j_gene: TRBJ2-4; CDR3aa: CASSRYTDSGIQYF
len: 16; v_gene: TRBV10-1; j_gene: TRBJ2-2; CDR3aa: CASSFGGSANTGELFF